This entry describes one TCR beta chain. Its antigen is currently unknown. The length of the CDR3 is 14 residues. V lost 4 bases, J lost 4 bases, and 6 bases stayed unmatched. In germline, CDR1 is SGHAT, CDR2 FQNNGV. The sample is drawn from a study of T cells after yellow fever vaccination. Study-level findings and limits: Post-booster repertoires contained most primary-vaccination clones again (around 96% CD4, around 88% CD8).

TCRdb reanalysed the 5' RACE reads using MiXCR and keeps one entry per CDR3 protein. The sample includes 450,000 to 600,000 distinct CDR3 sequences, 13% seen only once; the top ten take more than 13%. Here the sequenced sample was PBMCs, taken on the day of the yellow fever booster vaccination. The chain has TRBV11-2 and TRBJ1-1; 7 nucleotides match TRBD1. The sequence was obtained from a man aged 25-45 years who received the YFV17D yellow fever vaccine. In DNA, the CDR3 is TGTGCCAGCAGCTCTCGACAGGGTATCACTGAAGCTTTCTTT. Protein: CASSSRQGITEAFF. The full variable domain, with the rest looked up from reference TRBV11-2 and TRBJ1-1, is EAGVAQSPRYKIIEKRQSVAFWCNPISGHATLYWYQQILGQGPKLLIQFQNNGVVDDSQLPKDRFSAERLKGVDSTLKIQPAKLEDSAVYLCASSSRQGITEAFFGQGTRLTVV.